This TCR beta chain was observed in a study of blood T cell repertoires in COVID-19 (TCRdb year 2020). About the investigation overall: Collaborator samples came from the United States, Italy and Spain and covered acute and convalescent phases of COVID-19. The material from the prospective study consisted of cDNA or gDNA derived from T cells, B-cell-depleted T cells, or PBMCs. Deeply sampled blood TCRbeta repertoires from subjects exposed to, actively infected with, or recovered from COVID-19 were included in the dataset. A freely available public database, intended as a resource for researchers studying the immune response to SARS-CoV-2, is where the repertoires were released. Samples came from the ongoing ImmuneRACE study (first 160 participants) plus 1,254 subjects from 6 global collaborators. Sample metadata almost always included a de-identified subject ID, COVID-19 status, age in years and sex. Where HLA class I and class II types were available, the types were taken from metadata supplied by the sample provider, not from assay-based typing.

TCRbeta CDR3 regions were amplified from genomic DNA using the immunoSEQ Assay, a bias-controlled multiplex PCR. Per the original workflow: Nucleated cell counts per sample were estimated from amplification of reference gene primers within the assay. To quantify the absolute abundance of each unique TCRbeta CDR3 rearrangement, sequence reads were collapsed and filtered. For each sample, productive Simpson clonality was calculated as the square root of Simpson's diversity index across productive rearrangements. Imported from immuneACCESS, the table was reduced by TCRdb to in-frame sequences with V and J called. These copies leave out some clones; in studies compared against another copy, an unresolved V gene accounts for under half, and the cause of the remainder is not known. V and J calls and clone size are given by that table; D and trimming were obtained from the DNA. The sample table holds about 480,000 clones, of which 70% to 90% were seen once. In total, the top ten clones hold 8.3% of the sample.

In the prospective study, participants were about 18 to 95 years old, resided in 25 or so geographic areas of the United States, and were enrolled through a virtual design. To assign participants to cohorts, the prospective study relied on clinical history that participants themselves reported in a screening survey and a study questionnaire. For ImmuneRACE Cohort 3, a participant was defined as recovered based on two consecutive negative NP/OP PCR tests, clearance by a healthcare professional, or resolution of symptoms. In the prospective study, whole blood, serum and a nasopharyngeal or oropharyngeal swab were collected from each participant by mobile phlebotomists. Participants in the prospective study had the option to provide additional blood draws and questionnaires over a roughly two-month period. Before DNA extraction, blood samples from the prospective study were shipped at room temperature or frozen.

V is cut back by 7 bases and J by 9 bases, with 9 bases in the junction unmatched. CDR1 and CDR2, per the germline V gene, are ENHRY and SYGVKD. From the cysteine up to the phenylalanine, the CDR3 has a length of 14 residues. This entry keeps only the CDR3 DNA: 42 bases, framed from base 1. Points the paper makes about the study in general: The amount of clinical and demographic metadata varied by source and participant and was provided uncurated.

Concerning this clone: Its specific antigen is unknown. Per-base quality was not reported, and no clone a single base away is much larger than it.

Sequenced material: PBMCs or T cells enriched from blood (not recorded which). The rearrangement joined TRBV10-3 to TRBJ2-1, with TRBD1 identical over 10 junction bases. This receptor was taken from a woman aged 55-69 years who had recovered from COVID-19. At the DNA level, the sequence is TGTGCCATCAAGGGACAGGGGAATTCGGGTGAGCAGTTCTTC. Translated, it reads CAIKGQGNSGEQFF.